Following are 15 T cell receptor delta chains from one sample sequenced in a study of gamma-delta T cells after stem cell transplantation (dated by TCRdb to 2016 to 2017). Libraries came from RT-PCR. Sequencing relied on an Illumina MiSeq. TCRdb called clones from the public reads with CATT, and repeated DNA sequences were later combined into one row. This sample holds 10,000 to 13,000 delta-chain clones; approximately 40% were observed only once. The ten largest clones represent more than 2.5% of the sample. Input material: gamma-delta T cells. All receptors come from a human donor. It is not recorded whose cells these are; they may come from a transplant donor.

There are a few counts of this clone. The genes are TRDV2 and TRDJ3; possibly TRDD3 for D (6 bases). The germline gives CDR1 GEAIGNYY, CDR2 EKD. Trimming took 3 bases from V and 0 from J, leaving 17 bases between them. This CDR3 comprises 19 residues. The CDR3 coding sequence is TGTGCCTGTGACTCCCCGGGGGGGGGGAGCTCCTGGGACACCCGACAGATGTTTTTC. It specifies CACDSPGGGSSWDTRQMFF.

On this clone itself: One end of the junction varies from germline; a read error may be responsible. The CDR3 DNA is TGTGCCTGTGACATTCTGGGGGATCATATCTCCTTGGACACCCGACAGATGTTTTTC. Its protein product is CACDILGDHISLDTRQMFF. The chain has TRDV2 and TRDJ3, with TRDD3 matching over 9 bases. The CDR3 contains 19 residues. In germline, CDR1 is GEAIGNYY, CDR2 EKD.

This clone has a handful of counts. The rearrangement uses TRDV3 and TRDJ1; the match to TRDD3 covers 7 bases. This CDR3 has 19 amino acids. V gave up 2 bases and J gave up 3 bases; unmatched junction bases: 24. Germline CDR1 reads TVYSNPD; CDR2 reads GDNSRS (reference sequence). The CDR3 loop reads CAFWLSSPLGGPWADKLIF. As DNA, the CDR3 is TGTGCCTTTTGGCTTTCTTCCCCTCTGGGGGGGCCTTGGGCCGATAAACTCATCTTT.

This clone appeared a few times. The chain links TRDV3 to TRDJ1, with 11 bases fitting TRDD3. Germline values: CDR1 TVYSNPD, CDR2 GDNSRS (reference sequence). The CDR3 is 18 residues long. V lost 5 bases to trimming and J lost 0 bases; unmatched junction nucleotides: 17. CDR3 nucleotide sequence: TGTGCCCAAGGGTACTGGGGGATAGCCGACTCCCACACCGATAAACTCATCTTT. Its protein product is CAQGYWGIADSHTDKLIF.

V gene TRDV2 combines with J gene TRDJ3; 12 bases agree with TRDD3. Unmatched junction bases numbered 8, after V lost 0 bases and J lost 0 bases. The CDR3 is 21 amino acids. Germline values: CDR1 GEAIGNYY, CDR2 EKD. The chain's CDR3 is CACDTRTGGYRYSWDTRQMFF. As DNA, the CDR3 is TGTGCCTGTGACACCCGTACTGGGGGATACCGTTACTCCTGGGACACCCGACAGATGTTTTTC.

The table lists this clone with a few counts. CDR3 DNA sequence: TGTGCCTTTAGAACTAACATCACCGATAAACTCATCTTT. Amino acid sequence: CAFRTNITDKLIF. This chain uses TRDV3 with TRDJ1, with no clear D. Germline values: CDR1 TVYSNPD, CDR2 GDNSRS (reference sequence). Between the trimmed V and J ends, which lost 0 bases and 1 base, there was a span of 9 bases. This CDR3 comprises 13 residues.

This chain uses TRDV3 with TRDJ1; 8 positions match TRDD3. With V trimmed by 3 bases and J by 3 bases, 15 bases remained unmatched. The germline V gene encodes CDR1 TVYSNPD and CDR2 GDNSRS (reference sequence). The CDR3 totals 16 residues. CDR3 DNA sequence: TGTGCCTTCATCGGTTCAACTTGGGGGATCTCCGATAAACTCATCTTT. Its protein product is CAFIGSTWGISDKLIF.

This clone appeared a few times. The CDR3: CALGERRCRGDKYADKLIF. The CDR3 bases are TGTGCTCTTGGGGAACGGAGATGTAGGGGGGATAAATATGCCGATAAACTCATCTTT. The chain uses TRDV1 and TRDJ1, with TRDD3 identical over 8 bases. The V and J ends lost 1 base and 3 bases, in that order; junction bases with no gene match: 16. The CDR3 sequence is 19 residues long. Germline CDR1 reads TSWWSYY; CDR2 reads QGS.

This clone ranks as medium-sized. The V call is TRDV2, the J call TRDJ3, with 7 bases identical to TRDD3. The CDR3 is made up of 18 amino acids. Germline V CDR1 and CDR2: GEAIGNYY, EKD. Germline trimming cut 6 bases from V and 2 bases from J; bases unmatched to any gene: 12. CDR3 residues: CACHLRTGVPWDTRQMFF. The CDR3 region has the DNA TGTGCCTGTCATCTTCGTACTGGGGTGCCCTGGGACACCCGACAGATGTTTTTC.

The CDR3 sequence is CAFTVRASVWGISDTDKLIF. CDR3 coding DNA: TGTGCCTTTACTGTGAGGGCCAGTGTCTGGGGGATATCAGACACCGATAAACTCATCTTT. This sequence joins TRDV3 and TRDJ1, with 10 positions matching TRDD3. The CDR3 runs 20 residues. The junction had 20 bases not matched to a gene; V was cut back by 1 base and J by 0 bases. Germline CDR1 TVYSNPD, CDR2 GDNSRS (reference sequence).

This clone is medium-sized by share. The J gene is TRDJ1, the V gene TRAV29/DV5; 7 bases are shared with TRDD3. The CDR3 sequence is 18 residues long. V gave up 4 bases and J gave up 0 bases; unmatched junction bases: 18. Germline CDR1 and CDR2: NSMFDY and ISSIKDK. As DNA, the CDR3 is TGTGCAGCAGGCGGCCCTTCAAACGGGATACCGTACACCGATAAACTCATCTTT. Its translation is CAAGGPSNGIPYTDKLIF.

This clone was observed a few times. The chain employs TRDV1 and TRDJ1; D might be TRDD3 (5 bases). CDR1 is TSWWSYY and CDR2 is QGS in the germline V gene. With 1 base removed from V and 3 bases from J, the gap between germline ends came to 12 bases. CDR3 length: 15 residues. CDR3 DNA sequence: TGTGCTCTTGGGGAACCCGCGGGGGGGGCCGATAAACTCATCTTT. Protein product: CALGEPAGGADKLIF.

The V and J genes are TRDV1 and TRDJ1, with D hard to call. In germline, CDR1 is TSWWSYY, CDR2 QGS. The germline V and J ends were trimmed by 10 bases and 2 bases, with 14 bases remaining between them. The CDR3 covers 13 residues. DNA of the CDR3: TGTGCTCGTGGAGAATGTAATACCGATAAACTCATCTTT. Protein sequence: CARGECNTDKLIF.

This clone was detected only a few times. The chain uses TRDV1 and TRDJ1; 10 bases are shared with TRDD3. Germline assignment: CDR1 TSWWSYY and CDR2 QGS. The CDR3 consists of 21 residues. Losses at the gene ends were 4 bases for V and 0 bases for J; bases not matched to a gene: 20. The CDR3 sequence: CALGGDWGILPNWGYTDKLIF. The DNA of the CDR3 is TGTGCTCTTGGGGGCGATTGGGGGATACTCCCAAACTGGGGGTACACCGATAAACTCATCTTT.

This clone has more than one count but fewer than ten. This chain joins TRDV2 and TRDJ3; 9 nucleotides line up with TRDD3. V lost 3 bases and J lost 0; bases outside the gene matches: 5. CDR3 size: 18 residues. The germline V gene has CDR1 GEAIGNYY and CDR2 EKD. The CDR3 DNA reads TGTGCCTGTGACCCACTGGGGGAGAACTCCTGGGACACCCGACAGATGTTTTTC. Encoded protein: CACDPLGENSWDTRQMFF.